The rows below give T cell receptor beta chains drawn from one sample of a study of CD8+CD57+ T cells in acquired aplastic anemia. TCRdb used MiXCR to reprocess the reads, holding one entry per CDR3 protein. The sample lists about 420,000 distinct CDR3 sequences, 65% to 80% occurring once. What was sequenced was sorted CD4+, CD8+, or CD8+CD57+ T cells (not recorded which) from PBMCs. The receptors derive from a human donor in good health, serving as a control. The CDR3 runs from the conserved cysteine through the conserved F or W. The D gene is left open where the match is weak. A clone size is listed for some rows: how often the clone was seen (once, few, many), or a class if it is expanded.

D gene: NA; V gene: TRBV9; clone size: NA; J gene: TRBJ1-3; CDR3 protein: CASTPGTSAATQSIYF; CDR3 DNA: TGTGCCAGCACCCCAGGGACCTCGGCGGCTACCCAGTCCATATATTTT
D gene: TRBD1; V gene: TRBV10-3; clone size: many; J gene: TRBJ2-7; CDR3 protein: CAISQGQEQYF; CDR3 DNA: TGTGCCATCAGCCAGGGACAGGAGCAGTACTTC
D gene: NA; V gene: TRBV7-3; clone size: NA; J gene: TRBJ2-2; CDR3 protein: CASSLSSGELFF; CDR3 DNA: TGTGCCAGCAGCTTATCCAGCGGGGAGCTGTTTTTT
D gene: NA; V gene: TRBV2; clone size: NA; J gene: TRBJ1-6; CDR3 protein: CASSAPGETAPLLF; CDR3 DNA: TGTGCCAGCAGTGCTCCAGGAGAGACTGCACCCCTCCTTTTT
D gene: TRBD2; V gene: TRBV7-3; clone size: NA; J gene: TRBJ2-5; CDR3 protein: CASSLAGLAGAWQETQYF; CDR3 DNA: TGTGCCAGCAGCTTAGCGGGACTAGCGGGGGCGTGGCAAGAGACCCAGTACTTC
D gene: NA; V gene: TRBV5-5; clone size: NA; J gene: TRBJ2-1; CDR3 protein: CASSFPGAYNEQFF; CDR3 DNA: TGTGCCAGCAGCTTCCCGGGGGCATACAATGAGCAGTTCTTC
D gene: NA; V gene: TRBV10-3; clone size: many; J gene: TRBJ2-3; CDR3 protein: CAISLSGTDTQYF; CDR3 DNA: TGTGCCATCAGCCTCTCCGGCACAGATACGCAGTATTTT
D gene: NA; V gene: TRBV5-1; clone size: NA; J gene: TRBJ1-6; CDR3 protein: CASSATGLTKPLHF; CDR3 DNA: TGTGCCAGCAGCGCCACGGGACTAACAAAACCCCTCCACTTT
D gene: NA; V gene: TRBV7-3; clone size: NA; J gene: TRBJ2-1; CDR3 protein: CASSLGPNDEQYFW; CDR3 DNA: TGTGCCAGCAGCTTAGGGCCAAACGACGAGCAGTACTTCTGG
D gene: NA; V gene: TRBV9; clone size: NA; J gene: TRBJ2-2; CDR3 protein: CASSVGSGVDYNEQFF; CDR3 DNA: TGTGCCAGCAGCGTAGGTTCGGGGGTGGACTACAATGAGCAGTTTTTT
D gene: NA; V gene: TRBV5-1; clone size: NA; J gene: TRBJ1-1; CDR3 protein: CASSFGTVTSGTEAFF; CDR3 DNA: TGCGCCAGCAGCTTCGGGACGGTTACCTCGGGCACTGAAGCTTTCTTT
D gene: NA; V gene: TRBV20-1; clone size: NA; J gene: TRBJ1-1; CDR3 protein: CSARDGEGGNTEAFF; CDR3 DNA: TGCAGTGCTAGAGATGGTGAGGGGGGGAACACTGAAGCTTTCTTT
D gene: TRBD2; V gene: TRBV20-1; clone size: NA; J gene: TRBJ2-1; CDR3 protein: CSAHPGGTYNEQFF; CDR3 DNA: TGCAGTGCCCACCCGGGGGGGACCTACAATGAGCAGTTCTTC
D gene: TRBD1; V gene: TRBV27; clone size: NA; J gene: TRBJ2-1; CDR3 protein: CASSLSAGTEINNEQFF; CDR3 DNA: TGTGCCAGCAGTTTATCCGCCGGGACAGAAATTAACAATGAGCAGTTCTTC
D gene: NA; V gene: TRBV9; clone size: NA; J gene: TRBJ1-2; CDR3 protein: CASSVGRRNTDTF; CDR3 DNA: TGTGCCAGCAGCGTAGGCAGGAGGAACACTGACACTTTC
D gene: TRBD1; V gene: TRBV6-1; clone size: many; J gene: TRBJ1-1; CDR3 protein: CASSWDRAGTEAFF; CDR3 DNA: TGTGCCAGCAGTTGGGACAGGGCGGGGACTGAAGCTTTCTTT
D gene: NA; V gene: TRBV19; clone size: many; J gene: TRBJ2-5; CDR3 protein: CASSPDSQETQYF; CDR3 DNA: TGTGCCAGTAGTCCCGACAGCCAAGAGACCCAGTACTTC
D gene: NA; V gene: TRBV10-1; clone size: NA; J gene: TRBJ1-5; CDR3 protein: CASSEFWGGDQPQHF; CDR3 DNA: TGCGCCAGCAGTGAATTCTGGGGGGGGGATCAGCCCCAGCATTTT
D gene: NA; V gene: TRBV7-8; clone size: NA; J gene: TRBJ2-7; CDR3 protein: CASRLYNSPLHFEF; CDR3 DNA: NA
D gene: TRBD2; V gene: TRBV13; clone size: once; J gene: TRBJ2-1; CDR3 protein: CASARSGGGYNEQFF; CDR3 DNA: TGTGCCAGCGCCAGAAGCGGGGGAGGTTACAATGAGCAGTTCTTC
D gene: TRBD2; V gene: TRBV24-1; clone size: many; J gene: TRBJ2-3; CDR3 protein: CATSDPSGVKTDTQYF; CDR3 DNA: TGTGCCACCAGTGACCCTAGCGGGGTGAAAACAGATACGCAGTATTTT
D gene: NA; V gene: TRBV3-1; clone size: many; J gene: TRBJ2-3; CDR3 protein: CASSQDLTITDTQYF; CDR3 DNA: TGTGCCAGCAGCCAAGATCTGACTATAACAGATACGCAGTATTTT
D gene: NA; V gene: TRBV10-1; clone size: NA; J gene: TRBJ2-1; CDR3 protein: CASSDTGREQFF; CDR3 DNA: TGCGCCAGCAGTGACACCGGGCGGGAGCAGTTCTTC
D gene: TRBD2; V gene: TRBV9; clone size: NA; J gene: TRBJ2-1; CDR3 protein: CASSVASLAGATYNEQFF; CDR3 DNA: TGTGCCAGCAGCGTAGCTAGCTTAGCGGGGGCTACCTACAATGAGCAGTTCTTC
D gene: NA; V gene: TRBV5-1; clone size: once; J gene: TRBJ2-4; CDR3 protein: CASSIGGGGSWNIQYF; CDR3 DNA: TGTGCCAGCAGCATTGGGGGTGGCGGGTCTTGGAACATTCAGTACTTC
D gene: NA; V gene: TRBV9; clone size: many; J gene: TRBJ2-7; CDR3 protein: CASSPLGDISYEQYF; CDR3 DNA: TGTGCCAGCAGCCCCCTGGGGGACATATCCTACGAGCAGTACTTC
D gene: NA; V gene: TRBV24-1; clone size: NA; J gene: TRBJ2-2; CDR3 protein: CATSVPLALKPRQLFF; CDR3 DNA: TGTGCCACCAGTGTTCCGCTCGCCTTGAAGCCCCGGCAGCTGTTTTTT
D gene: NA; V gene: TRBV9; clone size: many; J gene: TRBJ1-3; CDR3 protein: CAMGDRDSGNTIYF; CDR3 DNA: TGTGCCATGGGGGACCGCGACTCTGGAAACACCATATATTTT
D gene: TRBD1; V gene: TRBV7-3; clone size: NA; J gene: TRBJ2-7; CDR3 protein: CASSYTGTGFYEQF; CDR3 DNA: TGTGCCAGCAGCTATACCGGGACAGGGTTTTACGAGCAGTTC
D gene: NA; V gene: TRBV7-9; clone size: NA; J gene: TRBJ1-1; CDR3 protein: CASSLSGFGAFF; CDR3 DNA: TGTGCCAGCAGCTTGTCAGGCTTTGGAGCTTTCTTT
D gene: NA; V gene: TRBV4-2; clone size: NA; J gene: TRBJ1-5; CDR3 protein: CASSVADFQPQHF; CDR3 DNA: TGTGCCAGCAGCGTGGCTGATTTTCAGCCCCAGCATTTT
D gene: NA; V gene: TRBV7-3; clone size: NA; J gene: TRBJ1-1; CDR3 protein: CASSVPGTRPAVF; CDR3 DNA: TGTGCCAGCAGCGTACCTGGGACAAGGCCAGCGGTCTTC
D gene: NA; V gene: TRBV12-3/TRBV12-4; clone size: NA; J gene: TRBJ2-7; CDR3 protein: CASSYGIGYEQYF; CDR3 DNA: TGTGCCAGCAGTTATGGGATCGGCTACGAGCAGTACTTC
D gene: NA; V gene: TRBV30; clone size: many; J gene: TRBJ1-1; CDR3 protein: CAWSVPPSEAFF; CDR3 DNA: TGTGCCTGGAGTGTACCCCCCTCTGAAGCTTTCTTT
D gene: TRBD1; V gene: TRBV29-1; clone size: few; J gene: TRBJ2-7; CDR3 protein: CSVERLRDSSYEQYF; CDR3 DNA: TGCAGCGTTGAGAGGCTCCGGGACAGCTCCTACGAGCAGTACTTC
D gene: NA; V gene: TRBV7-2; clone size: NA; J gene: TRBJ1-6; CDR3 protein: CASSLQTRNPLHF; CDR3 DNA: TGTGCCAGCAGCCTACAGACGCGAAACCCCCTCCACTTT
D gene: TRBD2; V gene: TRBV20-1; clone size: many; J gene: TRBJ2-5; CDR3 protein: CSASAGTSGVYQETQYF; CDR3 DNA: TGCAGTGCTAGTGCCGGGACTAGCGGGGTGTACCAAGAGACCCAGTACTTC
D gene: NA; V gene: TRBV5-5; clone size: NA; J gene: TRBJ1-6; CDR3 protein: CASSLDLGSNSPLHF; CDR3 DNA: TGTGCCAGCAGCCTGGATCTGGGTTCGAATTCACCCCTCCACTTT
D gene: TRBD2; V gene: TRBV9; clone size: once; J gene: TRBJ2-5; CDR3 protein: CASSEPTSGGGETQYF; CDR3 DNA: TGTGCCAGCAGCGAGCCCACTAGCGGGGGTGGGGAGACCCAGTACTTC
D gene: NA; V gene: TRBV11-2; clone size: many; J gene: TRBJ2-7; CDR3 protein: CASSLGNQDQYF; CDR3 DNA: TGTGCCAGCAGCTTAGGTAACCAGGACCAGTACTTC
D gene: NA; V gene: TRBV2; clone size: NA; J gene: TRBJ1-1; CDR3 protein: CASRMDTHTEAFF; CDR3 DNA: TGTGCCAGCAGGATGGACACCCACACTGAAGCTTTCTTT
D gene: TRBD1; V gene: TRBV12-3/TRBV12-4; clone size: NA; J gene: TRBJ1-1; CDR3 protein: CASSSLGGTENTEAFF; CDR3 DNA: TGTGCCAGCAGTTCCCTGGGAGGGACAGAGAACACTGAAGCTTTCTTT
D gene: TRBD2; V gene: TRBV7-6; clone size: NA; J gene: TRBJ2-6; CDR3 protein: CASSPSGAAGDLFTF; CDR3 DNA: TGTGCCAGCAGCCCCAGCGGGGCCGCCGGGGACCTGTTTACTTTC
D gene: NA; V gene: TRBV6-5; clone size: many; J gene: TRBJ1-2; CDR3 protein: CASSYNRVNYGYTF; CDR3 DNA: TGTGCCAGCAGTTACAACAGGGTTAACTATGGCTACACCTTC
D gene: NA; V gene: TRBV27; clone size: NA; J gene: TRBJ1-1; CDR3 protein: CASSPERRDMNTEAFF; CDR3 DNA: TGTGCCAGCAGTCCCGAGCGGAGGGATATGAACACTGAAGCTTTCTTT
D gene: NA; V gene: TRBV5-1; clone size: NA; J gene: TRBJ1-1; CDR3 protein: CASSLIGQNTEAFF; CDR3 DNA: TGCGCCAGCAGCTTGATCGGCCAGAACACTGAAGCTTTCTTT
D gene: NA; V gene: TRBV9; clone size: NA; J gene: TRBJ2-3; CDR3 protein: CASSLGGELAGGLTDTQYF; CDR3 DNA: TGTGCCAGCAGCCTCGGAGGTGAGTTGGCGGGCGGGCTCACAGATACGCAGTATTTT
D gene: NA; V gene: TRBV12-3/TRBV12-4; clone size: NA; J gene: TRBJ2-1; CDR3 protein: CASSLTGRGEQFF; CDR3 DNA: TGTGCCAGCAGTTTAACCGGGCGAGGTGAGCAGTTCTTC
D gene: NA; V gene: TRBV7-8; clone size: NA; J gene: TRBJ1-1; CDR3 protein: CASGGIRDAEEFF; CDR3 DNA: TGTGCCAGCGGTGGAATCAGGGACGCCGAAGAGTTCTTT
D gene: NA; V gene: TRBV4-1; clone size: many; J gene: TRBJ2-1; CDR3 protein: CASSIRQAQMSNEQFF; CDR3 DNA: TGTGCCAGTAGTATACGTCAGGCACAAATGAGCAATGAGCAGTTCTTC
D gene: NA; V gene: TRBV7-9; clone size: NA; J gene: TRBJ2-3; CDR3 protein: CASRLVGGTEAFFF; CDR3 DNA: TGTGCCAGCCGGTTAGTGGGGGGCACTGAAGCTTTCTTTTTT
D gene: TRBD1; V gene: TRBV25-1; clone size: NA; J gene: TRBJ1-5; CDR3 protein: CASSEYGTGIGQPQHF; CDR3 DNA: TGTGCCAGCAGTGAATACGGGACAGGGATCGGTCAGCCCCAGCATTTT
D gene: TRBD1; V gene: TRBV9; clone size: NA; J gene: TRBJ1-2; CDR3 protein: CANSGQDYGYTF; CDR3 DNA: TGTGCCAACAGCGGACAGGACTATGGCTACACCTTC